These 31 T cell receptor beta chains came from one sample sequenced in a study of spatial heterogeneity in lung cancer. As to time point: blood at routine non-recurrence follow-up after resection. Each CDR3 protein is one row after TCRdb ran MiXCR on the 5' RACE reads. The profile covers roughly 120,000 distinct CDR3 sequences, with about 10% appearing a single time and less than 25% taken by the ten largest. The sample consisted of PBMCs, taken at follow-up. The receptors derive from a female donor with early-stage non-small cell lung cancer.

This clonotype was counted at least ten times. The chain uses TRBV18 and TRBJ2-3; TRBD2 agrees at 13 bases. This CDR3 has 15 amino acids. The J segment lost 2 bases and the V segment lost 6 bases, leaving 2 bases of the junction unmatched. The germline V gene has CDR1 KGHSH and CDR2 LQKENI. The CDR3 DNA follows: TGTGCCAGCTCCGGACTAGCGGGAGACACAGATACGCAGTATTTT. Its protein is CASSGLAGDTDTQYF.

The rearrangement uses TRBV12-3 or TRBV12-4 and TRBJ2-1, with 12 bases matching TRBD2. This CDR3 region has 13 residues. The J segment lost 12 bases and the V segment lost 4 bases, leaving 4 bases of the junction unmatched. CDR3 bases: TGTGCCAGCAGTTGGACTAGCGGGATAGGGCAGTTCTTC. This encodes CASSWTSGIGQFF.

This clonotype was observed a few times. V usage is TRBV19 and J usage is TRBJ2-4; a weak D match, TRBD1 (6 bases). Germline V gives CDR1 LNHDA, CDR2 SQIVND (reference sequence). V was trimmed by 5 bases and J by 2 bases, leaving 10 bases between them. This CDR3 has 14 residues. CDR3 sequence: CASSEQGTKNIQYF. The CDR3 DNA reads TGTGCCAGTAGTGAACAGGGAACCAAAAACATTCAGTACTTC.

This clonotype was observed a few times. The chain couples TRBV18 to TRBJ2-5; D is unclear. Between the trimmed V and J ends, which lost 0 bases and 4 bases, there was a span of 3 bases. Germline lookup yields CDR1 KGHSH and CDR2 LQKENI. The CDR3 has 12 residues. The CDR3 DNA follows: TGTGCCAGCTCACCACCGTCAGAGACCCAGTACTTC. Translation gives CASSPPSETQYF.

The table lists this clonotype with a few counts. This sequence joins TRBV6-5 and TRBJ1-6, with 9 bases matching TRBD1. Losses at the gene ends were 4 bases for V and 7 bases for J; bases not matched to a gene: 8. Germline V CDR1 and CDR2: MNHEY, SVGAGI. The CDR3 totals 16 residues. CDR3 sequence reads: CASSLPRDRVNSPLHF. CDR3 DNA: TGTGCCAGCAGTTTACCCCGGGACAGGGTAAATTCACCCCTCCACTTT.

This clonotype has a count of ten or more. V and J are TRBV29-1 and TRBJ2-1; perhaps TRBD2 as D (5 bases). V lost 6 bases to trimming and J lost 6 bases, with 24 bases between them. The CDR3 runs 16 residues. The germline V gene encodes CDR1 SQVTM and CDR2 ANQGSEA. CDR3 region: CSVEIATALQVNEQFF. In nucleotides, the CDR3 is TGCAGCGTCGAAATAGCGACCGCCCTTCAAGTCAATGAGCAGTTCTTC.

This chain connects TRBV7-8 to TRBJ2-1; 9 nucleotides line up with TRBD2. This CDR3 is 15 amino acids long. Germline CDR1 reads SGHVS; CDR2 reads FQNEAQ. V trimming: 6 bases; J trimming: 4 bases; junction bases outside the gene matches: 7. The CDR3 bases are TGTGCCAGCAGAGGGCGGGAGGGCACGTACAATGAGCAGTTCTTC. Amino acids: CASRGREGTYNEQFF.

This clonotype was detected only a few times. This chain uses TRBV28 with TRBJ2-3; possibly TRBD1 for D (7 bases). There are 14 residues in the CDR3. V was clipped by 5 bases and J by 3 bases, with 12 bases between them. The germline V gene has CDR1 MDHEN and CDR2 SYDVKM. The CDR3 nucleotides are TGTGCCAGCAGTCGACAGGGAGGTACAGATACGCAGTATTTT. Translated: CASSRQGGTDTQYF.

V and J are TRBV28 and TRBJ1-5; 9 bases line up with TRBD1. The V gene end was trimmed by 5 bases and the J gene end by 4 bases; junction bases not matched to a gene: 6. This CDR3 is built from 15 residues. The V gene's germline CDR1 is MDHEN and CDR2 SYDVKM. The CDR3 DNA sequence: TGTGCCAGCAGTCAAACAGGGGGCCGTAATCAGCCCCAGCATTTT. This gives the protein CASSQTGGRNQPQHF.

The V and J genes are TRBV7-9 and TRBJ2-1, with 11 bases identical to TRBD2. The germline CDR1 and CDR2 sequences are SEHNR and FQNEAQ (reference sequence). The J segment lost 3 bases and the V segment lost 7 bases, leaving 8 bases of the junction unmatched. The CDR3 has 16 residues. Here the CDR3 DNA reads TGTGCCAGCACCGAAGGGGGGACTAGCGGCTACAATGAGCAGTTCTTC. Translated: CASTEGGTSGYNEQFF.

Only a few counts were recorded for this clonotype. The genes are TRBV6-5 and TRBJ2-6; D not resolved. Germline CDR1 and CDR2: MNHEY and SVGAGI. The CDR3 extends over 16 amino acids. V was pared by 0 bases and J by 2 bases, with 8 bases between. CDR3 in DNA: TGTGCCAGCAGTTACTCGGTGGGCCCTGGGGCCAACGTCCTGACTTTC. Its translation: CASSYSVGPGANVLTF.

The chain combines TRBV19 with TRBJ2-1, with D tentatively TRBD1 or TRBD2 (5 bases each). The CDR3 runs 15 residues. V lost 1 base and J lost 0, with 7 bases in between. Germline-derived CDR1 and CDR2 are LNHDA and SQIVND (reference sequence). CDR3: CASSIAGPSYNEQFF. The CDR3 region has the DNA TGTGCCAGTAGTATAGCGGGACCCTCCTACAATGAGCAGTTCTTC.

This clonotype was seen many times. The CDR3 protein is CSVEISGNEQFF. CDR3 in DNA: TGCAGCGTTGAAATTAGCGGGAACGAGCAGTTCTTC. The rearrangement joins TRBV29-1 to TRBJ2-1; 8 nucleotides line up with TRBD2. The V gene's germline CDR1 is SQVTM and CDR2 ANQGSEA. This CDR3 is 12 amino acids long. Losses at the gene ends were 2 bases for V and 10 bases for J; bases not matched to a gene: 4.

This chain joins TRBV7-9 and TRBJ1-1; D is ambiguous. Trimming took 4 bases from V and 8 from J, leaving 8 bases between them. The germline CDR1 and CDR2 sequences are SEHNR and FQNEAQ (reference sequence). The CDR3 length is 11 residues. CDR3 in amino acids: CASSWETEAFF. The CDR3 coding sequence is TGTGCCAGCAGCTGGGAGACCGAAGCTTTCTTT.

This clonotype occurred a few times. The chain combines TRBV5-6 with TRBJ2-7, with D perhaps TRBD2 (5 bases). Per the germline V gene, CDR1 is SGHDT and CDR2 is YYEEEE. The CDR3 extends over 13 amino acids. Trimming took off 3 bases at V and 6 bases at J, with 13 bases between the two ends. The CDR3 sequence is CASSSKLVGEQYV. The CDR3, as DNA: TGTGCCAGCAGCTCTAAACTAGTAGGCGAGCAGTACGTC.

The chain links TRBV7-9 to TRBJ2-3; 7 bases map to TRBD1. In germline, CDR1 is SEHNR, CDR2 FQNEAQ (reference sequence). The trim removed 7 bases at V and 6 bases at J, leaving 4 bases unmatched. This CDR3 is built from 12 residues. CDR3 residues: CASIPTGDTQYF. The CDR3 DNA is TGTGCCAGCATACCGACAGGGGATACGCAGTATTTT.

The chain is built from TRBV28 and TRBJ2-1; D remains ambiguous. V shed 6 bases and J shed 14 bases, with 14 bases lying between them. The CDR3 is 11 amino acids. Germline V gene data show CDR1 as MDHEN and CDR2 as SYDVKM. DNA for the CDR3: TGTGCCAGCAGCAATAGCTGGAGTAAGTTCTTC. Translating it yields CASSNSWSKFF.

This clonotype turned up a few times. The chain combines TRBV20-1 with TRBJ2-7, with 7 positions matching TRBD2. Germline CDR1 and CDR2: DFQATT and SNEGSKA (reference sequence). V lost 1 base and J lost 3; bases outside the gene matches: 3. The CDR3 contains 13 residues. CDR3 in amino acids: CSARAAGYYEQYF. The CDR3 nucleotides read TGCAGTGCTAGAGCAGCGGGATACTACGAGCAGTACTTC.

This clonotype has just a few counts. This chain links TRBV20-1 with TRBJ2-3, with D tentatively TRBD2 (5 bases). This CDR3 is 15 amino acids long. V lost 3 bases and J 1 base, leaving 14 bases between the germline ends. Germline CDR1 DFQATT, CDR2 SNEGSKA (reference sequence). The CDR3 region has the DNA TGCAGTGCTAGGATTGGTGGACTCGGCACAGATACGCAGTATTTT. Its protein is CSARIGGLGTDTQYF.

This chain connects TRBV18 to TRBJ2-7; no reliable D call. Germline V gene sequence: CDR1 KGHSH, CDR2 LQKENI. V lost 0 bases to trimming and J lost 2 bases, with 5 bases between them. This CDR3 has 13 amino acids. As DNA, the CDR3 is TGTGCCAGCTCACCACCGTTTCCCTACGAGCAGTACTTC. It codes for CASSPPFPYEQYF.

The chain couples TRBV12-3 or TRBV12-4 to TRBJ1-2; D remains ambiguous. This CDR3 is 13 amino acids long. The germline V and J ends were trimmed by 5 bases and 4 bases, with 11 bases remaining between them. CDR3 protein: CASSPLGSYGYTF. CDR3 nucleotides: TGTGCCAGCAGTCCCCTCGGGAGCTATGGCTACACCTTC.

A few counts support this clonotype. The chain links TRBV6-2 or TRBV6-3 to TRBJ2-5; no reliable D call. Per the germline V gene, CDR1 is MNHEY and CDR2 is SVGEGT. The CDR3 length is 11 residues. V lost 5 bases to trimming and J lost 7 bases, with 8 bases between them. CDR3 in amino acids: CASSSSATQYF. Here the CDR3 DNA reads TGTGCCAGCAGTAGTAGTGCGACCCAGTACTTC.

This clonotype has at least ten counts. This chain connects TRBV12-3 or TRBV12-4 to TRBJ1-1, with 8 bases that match TRBD1. V gave up 6 bases and J gave up 4 bases; unmatched junction bases: 10. This CDR3 has 15 amino acids. CDR3 sequence reads: CASSPGQGHSTEAFF. The CDR3, as DNA: TGTGCCAGCAGCCCCGGACAGGGTCATAGCACTGAAGCTTTCTTT.

The chain recombines TRBV18 with TRBJ2-1, with 11 bases fitting TRBD2. The length of the CDR3 is 15 residues. The V and J ends lost 2 bases and 6 bases, in that order; junction bases with no gene match: 3. From germline, CDR1 is KGHSH and CDR2 LQKENI. DNA for the CDR3: TGTGCCAGCTCACCATCTAGCGGGAGGCCCAATGAGCAGTTCTTC. Its translation: CASSPSSGRPNEQFF.

This clonotype has just a few counts. The chain carries TRBV7-8 and TRBJ2-5; D is possibly TRBD1 (6 bases). The V gene's germline CDR1 is SGHVS and CDR2 FQNEAQ. Trimming cost V 1 base and J 3 bases, with 15 bases left between them. This CDR3 has 16 residues. The CDR3 DNA reads as TGTGCCAGCAGCTTAGTCGTCGGGACAAGTAAAGAGACCCAGTACTTC. The encoded protein is CASSLVVGTSKETQYF.

The table lists this clonotype with many counts. The CDR3 is CASSLRNAGSTDTQYF. The CDR3 DNA is TGTGCCAGCAGTCTAAGGAACGCGGGGAGCACAGATACGCAGTATTTT. The chain recombines TRBV6-6 with TRBJ2-3; weak D call: TRBD2 (6 bases). Trimming left V 5 bases short and J 0 bases short, with 15 bases between. The CDR3 has 16 amino acids. Germline CDR1 and CDR2: MNHNY and SVGAGI (reference sequence).

The gene calls are TRBV28 and TRBJ2-7, with TRBD2 identical over 12 bases. Germline CDR1 and CDR2: MDHEN and SYDVKM. With 5 bases clipped from V and 3 bases from J, the junction kept 2 bases outside the gene matches. The CDR3 is 14 amino acids. CDR3 DNA: TGTGCCAGCAGTAGACTAGCGGGAGTCTACGAGCAGTACTTC. Amino acids: CASSRLAGVYEQYF.

This clonotype came up a few times. The V gene is TRBV20-1, the J gene TRBJ2-1, with a tentative D call TRBD2 (5 bases). Trimming shortened V by 3 bases and J by 10 bases, and 10 bases separated the two germline ends. The CDR3 runs to 11 residues. Germline V gives CDR1 DFQATT, CDR2 SNEGSKA (reference sequence). The CDR3, as DNA: TGCAGTGCTAGGGGTCGGAGGGAGCAGTTCTTC. It specifies CSARGRREQFF.

This clonotype was counted many times. V gene TRBV18 combines with J gene TRBJ1-5; a possible D gene is TRBD1 (5 bases). V lost 0 bases and J lost 0, with 9 bases in between. Germline CDR1 reads KGHSH; CDR2 reads LQKENI. CDR3 size: 16 residues. CDR3 sequence: CASSPPGRSSNQPQHF. The CDR3 DNA follows: TGTGCCAGCTCACCACCGGGACGGAGTAGCAATCAGCCCCAGCATTTT.

This clonotype was observed at least ten times. The rearrangement uses TRBV6-5 and TRBJ1-3; D is unresolved. Germline V gene data show CDR1 as MNHEY and CDR2 as SVGAGI. The CDR3 is made up of 14 amino acids. V was pared by 4 bases and J by 1 base, with 8 bases between. This CDR3 reads CASSSSLSGNTIYF. Written as DNA, the CDR3 is TGTGCCAGCAGTTCGTCATTGTCTGGAAACACCATATATTTT.

The genes are TRBV6-5 and TRBJ1-1; 7 nucleotides agree with TRBD1. The J segment lost 2 bases and the V segment lost 8 bases, leaving 8 bases of the junction unmatched. The germline V gene has CDR1 MNHEY and CDR2 SVGAGI. The CDR3 extends over 14 amino acids. The CDR3 here is CASLRNRGNTEAFF. The CDR3 nucleotides are TGTGCCAGCCTTAGAAACAGGGGAAACACTGAAGCTTTCTTT.